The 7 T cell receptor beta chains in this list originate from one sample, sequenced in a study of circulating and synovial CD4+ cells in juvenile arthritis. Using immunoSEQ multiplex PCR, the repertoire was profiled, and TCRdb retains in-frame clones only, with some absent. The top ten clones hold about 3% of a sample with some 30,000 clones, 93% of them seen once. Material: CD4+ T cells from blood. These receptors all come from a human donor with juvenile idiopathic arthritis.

As DNA, the CDR3 is TGCGCCAGCAGCTTGCCCGAGGGACAGGGGGAAAACACCGGGGAGCTGTTTTTT. It codes for CASSLPEGQGENTGELFF. The rearrangement links TRBV5-1 to TRBJ2-2; 11 bases map to TRBD1. V shed 1 base and J 2 bases; nucleotides not matched to a gene: 7. The germline CDR1 and CDR2 sequences are SGHRS and YFSETQ. The CDR3 consists of 18 residues.

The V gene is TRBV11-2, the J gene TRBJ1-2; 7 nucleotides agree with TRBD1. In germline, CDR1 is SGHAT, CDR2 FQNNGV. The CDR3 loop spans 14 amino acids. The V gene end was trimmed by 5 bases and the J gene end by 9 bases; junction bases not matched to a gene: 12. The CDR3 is CASSPRGGRESYTF. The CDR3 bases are TGTGCCAGCAGCCCTAGAGGGGGCAGGGAGAGCTACACCTTC.

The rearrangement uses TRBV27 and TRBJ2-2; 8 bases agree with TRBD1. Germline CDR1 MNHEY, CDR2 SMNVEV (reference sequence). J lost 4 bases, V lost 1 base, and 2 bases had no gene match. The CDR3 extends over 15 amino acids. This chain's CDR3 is CASSLYQGATGELFF. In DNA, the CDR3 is TGTGCCAGCAGTTTATATCAGGGGGCCACCGGGGAGCTGTTTTTT.

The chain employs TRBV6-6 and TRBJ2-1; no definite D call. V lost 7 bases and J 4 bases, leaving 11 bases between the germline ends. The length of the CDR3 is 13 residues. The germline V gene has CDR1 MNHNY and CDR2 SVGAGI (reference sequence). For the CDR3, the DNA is TGTGCCAGCACCGTGCAGTCGTACAATGAGCAGTTCTTC. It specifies CASTVQSYNEQFF.

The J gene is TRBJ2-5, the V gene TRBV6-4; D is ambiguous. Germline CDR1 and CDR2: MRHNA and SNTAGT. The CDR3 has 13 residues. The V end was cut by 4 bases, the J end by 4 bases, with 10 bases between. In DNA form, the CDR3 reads TGTGCCAGCAGTGCCTCGGTGCGAGAGACCCAGTACTTC. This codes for CASSASVRETQYF.

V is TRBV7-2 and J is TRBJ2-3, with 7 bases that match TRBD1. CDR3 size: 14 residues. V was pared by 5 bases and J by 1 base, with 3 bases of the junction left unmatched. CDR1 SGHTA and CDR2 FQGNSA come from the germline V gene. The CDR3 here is CASSVRGRTDTQYF. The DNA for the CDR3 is TGTGCCAGCAGCGTTAGGGGGCGCACAGATACGCAGTATTTT.

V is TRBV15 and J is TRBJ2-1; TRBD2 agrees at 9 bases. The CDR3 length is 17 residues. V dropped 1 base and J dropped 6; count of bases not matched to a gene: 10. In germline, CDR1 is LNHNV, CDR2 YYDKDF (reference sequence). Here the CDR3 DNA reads TGTGCCACCAGCAGAGTTAGCGGGAGTCCCCTCCTCAATGAGCAGTTCTTC. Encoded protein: CATSRVSGSPLLNEQFF.